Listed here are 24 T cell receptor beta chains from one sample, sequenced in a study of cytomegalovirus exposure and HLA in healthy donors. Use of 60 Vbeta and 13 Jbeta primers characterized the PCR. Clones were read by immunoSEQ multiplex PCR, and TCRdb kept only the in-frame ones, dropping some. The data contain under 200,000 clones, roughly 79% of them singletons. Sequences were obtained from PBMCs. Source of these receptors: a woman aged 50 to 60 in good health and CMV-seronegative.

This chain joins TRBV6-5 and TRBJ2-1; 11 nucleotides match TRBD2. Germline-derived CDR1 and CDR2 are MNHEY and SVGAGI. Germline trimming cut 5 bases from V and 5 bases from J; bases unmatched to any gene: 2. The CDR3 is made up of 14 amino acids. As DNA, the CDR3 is TGTGCCAGCAGTACTAGCGGGAGAGACAATGAGCAGTTCTTC. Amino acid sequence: CASSTSGRDNEQFF.

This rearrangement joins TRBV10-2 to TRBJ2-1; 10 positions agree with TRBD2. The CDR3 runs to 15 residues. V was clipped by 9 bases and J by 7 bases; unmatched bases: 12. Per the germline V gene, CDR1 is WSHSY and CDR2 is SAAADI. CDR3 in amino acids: CASSGSGGTQNEQFF. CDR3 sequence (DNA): TGCGCCAGTTCGGGTAGCGGGGGGACTCAGAATGAGCAGTTCTTC.

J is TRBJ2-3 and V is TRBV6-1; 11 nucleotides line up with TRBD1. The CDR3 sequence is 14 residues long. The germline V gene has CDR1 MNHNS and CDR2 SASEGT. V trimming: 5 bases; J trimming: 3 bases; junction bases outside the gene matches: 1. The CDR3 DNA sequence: TGTGCCAGCAGTAGGGACAGGGGGACAGATACGCAGTATTTT. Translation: CASSRDRGTDTQYF.

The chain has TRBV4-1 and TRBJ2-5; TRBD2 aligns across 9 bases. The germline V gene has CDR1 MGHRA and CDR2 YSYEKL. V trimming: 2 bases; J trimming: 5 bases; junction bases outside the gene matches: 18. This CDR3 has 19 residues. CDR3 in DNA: TGCGCCAGCAGCCAACCCTCTAAGCGGGGGGCTGTTTCACCGGAGACCCAGTACTTC. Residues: CASSQPSKRGAVSPETQYF.

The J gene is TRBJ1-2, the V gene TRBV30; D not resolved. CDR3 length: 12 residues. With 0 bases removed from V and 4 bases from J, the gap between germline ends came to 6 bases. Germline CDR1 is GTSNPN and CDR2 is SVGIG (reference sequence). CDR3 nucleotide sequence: TGTGCCTGGAGTGTAGGACTCTATGGCTACACCTTC. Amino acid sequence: CAWSVGLYGYTF.

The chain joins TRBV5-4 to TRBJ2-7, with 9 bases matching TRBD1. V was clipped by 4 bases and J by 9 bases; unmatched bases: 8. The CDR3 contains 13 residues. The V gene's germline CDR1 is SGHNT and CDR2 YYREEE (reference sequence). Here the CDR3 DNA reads TGTGCCAGCAGCCGTGACAGGGGGGGGCGGCAGTACTTC. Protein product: CASSRDRGGRQYF.

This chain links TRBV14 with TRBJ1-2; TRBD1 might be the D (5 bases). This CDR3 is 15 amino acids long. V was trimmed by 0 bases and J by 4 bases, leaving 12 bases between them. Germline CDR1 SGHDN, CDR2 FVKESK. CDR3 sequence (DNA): TGTGCCAGCAGCCAAGAGGAAGGGGTGGGCTATGGCTACACCTTC. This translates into CASSQEEGVGYGYTF.

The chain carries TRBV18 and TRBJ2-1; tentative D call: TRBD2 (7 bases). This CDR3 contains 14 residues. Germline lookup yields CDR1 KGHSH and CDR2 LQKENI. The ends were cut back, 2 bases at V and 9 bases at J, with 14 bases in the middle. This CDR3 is CASSPVGGPREQFF. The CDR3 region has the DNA TGTGCCAGCTCACCAGTGGGGGGGCCGCGTGAGCAGTTCTTC. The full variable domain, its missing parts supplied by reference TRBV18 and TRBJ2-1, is NAGVMQNPRHLVRRRGQEARLRCSPMKGHSHVYWYRQLPEEGLKFMVYLQKENIIDESGMPKERFSAEFPKEGPSILRIQQVVRGDSAAYFCASSPVGGPREQFFGPGTRLTVL.

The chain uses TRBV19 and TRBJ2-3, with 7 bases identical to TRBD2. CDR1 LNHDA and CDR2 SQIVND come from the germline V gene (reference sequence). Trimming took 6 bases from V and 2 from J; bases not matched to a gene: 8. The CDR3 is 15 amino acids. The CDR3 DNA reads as TGTGCCAGTAGAGGTGCGGGAGAGCCCACAGATACGCAGTATTTT. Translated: CASRGAGEPTDTQYF.

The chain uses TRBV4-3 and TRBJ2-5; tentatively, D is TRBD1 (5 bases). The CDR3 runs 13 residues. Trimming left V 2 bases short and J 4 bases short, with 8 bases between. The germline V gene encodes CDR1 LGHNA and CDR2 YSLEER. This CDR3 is CASSQRGSETQYF. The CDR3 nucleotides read TGCGCCAGCAGCCAAAGGGGTTCAGAGACCCAGTACTTC.

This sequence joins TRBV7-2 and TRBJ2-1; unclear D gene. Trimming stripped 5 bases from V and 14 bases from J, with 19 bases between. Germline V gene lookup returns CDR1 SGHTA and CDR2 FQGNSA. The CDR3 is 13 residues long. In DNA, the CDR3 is TGTGCCAGCAGCCCCCGCACCACCGGGTGGAAGTTCTTC. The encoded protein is CASSPRTTGWKFF.

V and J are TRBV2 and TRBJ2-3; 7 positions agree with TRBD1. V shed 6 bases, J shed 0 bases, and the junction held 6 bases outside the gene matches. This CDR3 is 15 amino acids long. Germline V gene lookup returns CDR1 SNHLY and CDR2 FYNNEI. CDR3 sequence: CASRARDSSTDTQYF. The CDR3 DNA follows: TGTGCCAGCAGGGCCCGGGACAGCAGCACAGATACGCAGTATTTT.

The CDR3 spells CASSDSRLAGGHEQFF. In nucleotides, the CDR3 is TGTGCCAGCAGTGACAGTAGACTAGCGGGGGGTCATGAGCAGTTCTTC. The chain employs TRBV6-1 and TRBJ2-1; 13 bases fit TRBD2. The CDR3 sequence is 16 residues long. Germline V gene data show CDR1 as MNHNS and CDR2 as SASEGT. With 3 bases clipped from V and 8 bases from J, the junction kept 7 bases outside the gene matches.

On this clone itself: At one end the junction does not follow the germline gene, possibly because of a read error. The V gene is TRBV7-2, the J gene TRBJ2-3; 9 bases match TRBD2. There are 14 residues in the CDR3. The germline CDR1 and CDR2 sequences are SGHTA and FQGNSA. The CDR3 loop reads CASSVAGASYTQYF. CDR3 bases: TGTGCCAGCAGCGTAGCGGGAGCCTCCTATACGCAGTATTTT.

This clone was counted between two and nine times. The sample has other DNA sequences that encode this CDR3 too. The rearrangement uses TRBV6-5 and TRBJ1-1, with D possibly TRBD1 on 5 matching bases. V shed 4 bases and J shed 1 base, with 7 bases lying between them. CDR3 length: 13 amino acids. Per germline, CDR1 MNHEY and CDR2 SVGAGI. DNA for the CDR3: TGTGCCAGCAGTTCCGGACAGAACACTGAAGCTTTCTTT. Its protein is CASSSGQNTEAFF.

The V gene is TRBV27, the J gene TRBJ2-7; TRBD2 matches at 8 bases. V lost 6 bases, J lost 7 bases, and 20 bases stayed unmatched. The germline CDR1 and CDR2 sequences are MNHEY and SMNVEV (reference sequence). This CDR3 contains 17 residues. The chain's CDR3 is CASSRDTPLSGSWEQYF. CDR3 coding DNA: TGTGCCAGCAGCCGAGACACCCCCCTCAGCGGGAGTTGGGAGCAGTACTTC.

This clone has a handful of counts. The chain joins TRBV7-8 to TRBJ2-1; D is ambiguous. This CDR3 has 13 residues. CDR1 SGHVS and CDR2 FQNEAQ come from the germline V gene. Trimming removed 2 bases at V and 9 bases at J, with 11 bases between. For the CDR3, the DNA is TGTGCCAGCAGCTTAAACAAAAGGAGTGAGCAGTTCTTC. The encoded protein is CASSLNKRSEQFF.

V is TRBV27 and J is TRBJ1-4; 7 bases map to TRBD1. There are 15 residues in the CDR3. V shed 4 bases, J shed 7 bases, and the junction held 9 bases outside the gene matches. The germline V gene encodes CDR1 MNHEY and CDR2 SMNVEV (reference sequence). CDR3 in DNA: TGTGCCAGCAGTTCCCGGGACAGCCGCGGTGAAAAACTGTTTTTT. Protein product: CASSSRDSRGEKLFF.

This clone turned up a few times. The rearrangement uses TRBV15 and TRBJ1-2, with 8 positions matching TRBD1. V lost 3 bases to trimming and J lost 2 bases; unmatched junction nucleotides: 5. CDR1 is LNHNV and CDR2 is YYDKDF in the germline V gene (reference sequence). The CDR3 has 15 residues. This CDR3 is CATSSRTGSNYGYTF. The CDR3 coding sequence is TGTGCCACCAGCAGCCGGACAGGGTCGAACTATGGCTACACCTTC.

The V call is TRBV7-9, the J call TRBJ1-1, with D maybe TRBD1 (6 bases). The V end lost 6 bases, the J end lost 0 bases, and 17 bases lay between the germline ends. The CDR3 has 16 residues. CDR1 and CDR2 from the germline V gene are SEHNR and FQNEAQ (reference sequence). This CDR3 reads CASSPGTGSMNTEAFF. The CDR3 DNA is TGTGCCAGCAGTCCCGGCACAGGGAGTATGAACACTGAAGCTTTCTTT.

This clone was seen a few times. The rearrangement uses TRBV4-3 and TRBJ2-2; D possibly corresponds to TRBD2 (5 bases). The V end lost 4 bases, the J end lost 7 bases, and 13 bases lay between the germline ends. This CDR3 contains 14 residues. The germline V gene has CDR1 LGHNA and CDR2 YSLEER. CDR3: CASSLNVAGGELFF. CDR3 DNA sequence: TGCGCCAGCAGCCTTAATGTCGCGGGCGGGGAGCTGTTTTTT.

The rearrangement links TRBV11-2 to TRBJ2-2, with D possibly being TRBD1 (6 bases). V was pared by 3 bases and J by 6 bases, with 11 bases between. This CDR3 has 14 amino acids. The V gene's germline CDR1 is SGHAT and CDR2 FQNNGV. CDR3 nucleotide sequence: TGTGCCAGCAGCTTCAGGGGCTGGGCCGGGGAGCTGTTTTTT. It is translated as CASSFRGWAGELFF.

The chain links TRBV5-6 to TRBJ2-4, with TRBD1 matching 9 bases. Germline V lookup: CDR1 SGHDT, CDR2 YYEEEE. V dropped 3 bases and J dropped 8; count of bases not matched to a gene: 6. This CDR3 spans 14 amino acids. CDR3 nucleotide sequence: TGTGCCAGCAGCTGGGGGACAGGGAGTGACATTCAGTACTTC. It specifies CASSWGTGSDIQYF.

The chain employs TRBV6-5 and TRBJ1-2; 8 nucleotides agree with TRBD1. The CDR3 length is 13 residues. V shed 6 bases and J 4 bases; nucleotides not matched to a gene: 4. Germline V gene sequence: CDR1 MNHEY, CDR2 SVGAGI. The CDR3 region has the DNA TGTGCCAGCAGCATTGACAGGGGCTATGGCTACACCTTC. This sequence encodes CASSIDRGYGYTF.